This T cell receptor (beta chain) derives from a study of T cell repertoires in cytomegalovirus infection. Study in general: A matching HLA type, together with CMV infection, was signaled by public TCR beta signatures. Study outcomes and limitations: CMV-specific TCR beta clonotypes restricted by HLA-C dominated the ex vivo response. Accumulated public TCR beta family frequency recognized individuals carrying CMV together with the relevant HLA.

From the reads, TCRdb called clonotypes with MiXCR, one entry per CDR3 protein. In the table there are some 160,000 distinct CDR3 sequences, over 15% of which are singletons. As concerns this clonotype: The antigen remains unidentified.

What was sequenced was CD8+ T cells from PBMCs. The receptor was isolated from a human donor in good health (CMV status not recorded). Some clones in this sample may be carry-over from other donors' samples.

Written as DNA, the CDR3 is TGTGCCAGCAGTTTTGGGGGGGCCAACGTCCTGACTTTC. It specifies CASSFGGANVLTF. The gene calls are TRBV12-3 or TRBV12-4 and TRBJ2-6, with D unclear. V lost 3 bases and J lost 4, with 4 bases in between. The CDR3 totals 13 residues.